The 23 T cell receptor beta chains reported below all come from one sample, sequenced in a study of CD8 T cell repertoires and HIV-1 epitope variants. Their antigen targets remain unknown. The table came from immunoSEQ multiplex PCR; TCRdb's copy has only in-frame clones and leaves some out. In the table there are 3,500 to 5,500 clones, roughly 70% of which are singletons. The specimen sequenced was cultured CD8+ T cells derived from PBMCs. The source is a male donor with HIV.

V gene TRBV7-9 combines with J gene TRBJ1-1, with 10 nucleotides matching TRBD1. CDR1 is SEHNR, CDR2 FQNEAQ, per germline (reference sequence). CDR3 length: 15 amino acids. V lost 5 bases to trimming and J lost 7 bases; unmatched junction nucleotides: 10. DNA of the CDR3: TGTGCCAGCAGCCAATCGACAGGGGGCGGCTATGAAGCTTTCTTT. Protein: CASSQSTGGGYEAFF.

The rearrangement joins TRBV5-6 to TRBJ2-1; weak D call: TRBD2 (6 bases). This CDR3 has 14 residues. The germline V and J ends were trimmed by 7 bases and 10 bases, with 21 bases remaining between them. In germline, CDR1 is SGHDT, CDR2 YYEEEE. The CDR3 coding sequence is TGTGCCAGCGACAACGGGGGAAGGGTAGGCGAGCAGTTCTTC. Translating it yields CASDNGGRVGEQFF.

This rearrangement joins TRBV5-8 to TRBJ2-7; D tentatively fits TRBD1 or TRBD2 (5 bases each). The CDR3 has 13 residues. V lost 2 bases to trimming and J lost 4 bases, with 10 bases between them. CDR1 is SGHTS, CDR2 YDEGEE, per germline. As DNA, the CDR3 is TGTGCCAGCAGCTTTGGGACGGTGTACGAGCAGTACTTC. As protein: CASSFGTVYEQYF.

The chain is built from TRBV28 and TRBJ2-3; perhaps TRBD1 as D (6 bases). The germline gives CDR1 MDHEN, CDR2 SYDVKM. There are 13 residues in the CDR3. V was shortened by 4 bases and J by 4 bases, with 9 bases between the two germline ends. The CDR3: CASSWTAADTQYF. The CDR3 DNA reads TGTGCCAGCAGTTGGACAGCCGCAGATACGCAGTATTTT.

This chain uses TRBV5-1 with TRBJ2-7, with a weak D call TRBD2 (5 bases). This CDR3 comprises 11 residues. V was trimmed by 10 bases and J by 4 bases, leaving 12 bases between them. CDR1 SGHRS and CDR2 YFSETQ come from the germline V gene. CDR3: CASRGGYEQYF. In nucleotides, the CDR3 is TGCGCCTCCCGCGGCGGGTACGAGCAGTACTTC.

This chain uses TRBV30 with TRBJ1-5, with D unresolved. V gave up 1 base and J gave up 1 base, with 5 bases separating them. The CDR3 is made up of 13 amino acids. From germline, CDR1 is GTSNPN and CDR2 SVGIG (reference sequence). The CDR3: CAWSADSNQPQHF. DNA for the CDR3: TGTGCCTGGAGTGCCGACAGCAATCAGCCCCAGCATTTT.

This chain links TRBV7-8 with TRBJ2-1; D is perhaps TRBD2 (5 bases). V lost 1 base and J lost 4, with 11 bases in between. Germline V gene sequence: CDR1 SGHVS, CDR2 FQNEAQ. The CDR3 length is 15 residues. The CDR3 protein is CASSLESGTYNEQFF. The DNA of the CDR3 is TGTGCCAGCAGCTTAGAGAGCGGTACTTACAATGAGCAGTTCTTC.

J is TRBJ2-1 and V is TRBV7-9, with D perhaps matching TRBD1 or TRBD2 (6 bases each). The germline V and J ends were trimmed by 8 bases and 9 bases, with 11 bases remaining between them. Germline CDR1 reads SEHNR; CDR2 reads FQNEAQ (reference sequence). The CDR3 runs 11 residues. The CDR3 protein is CASLQGGEQFF. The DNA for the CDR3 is TGTGCCAGCTTACAGGGAGGTGAGCAGTTCTTC.

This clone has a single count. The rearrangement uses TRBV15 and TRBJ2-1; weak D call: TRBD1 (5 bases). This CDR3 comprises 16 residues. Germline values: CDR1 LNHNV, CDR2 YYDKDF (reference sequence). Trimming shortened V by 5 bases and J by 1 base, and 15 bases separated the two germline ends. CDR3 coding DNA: TGTGCCACCAGCCTAGGGGCAGGGCCGTCCTACAATGAGCAGTTCTTC. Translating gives CATSLGAGPSYNEQFF.

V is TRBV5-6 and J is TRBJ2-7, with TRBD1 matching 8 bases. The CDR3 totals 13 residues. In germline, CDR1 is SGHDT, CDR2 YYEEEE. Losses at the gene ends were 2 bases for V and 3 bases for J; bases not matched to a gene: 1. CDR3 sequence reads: CASSLQGDYEQYF. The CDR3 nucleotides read TGTGCCAGCAGCTTACAGGGGGACTACGAGCAGTACTTC.

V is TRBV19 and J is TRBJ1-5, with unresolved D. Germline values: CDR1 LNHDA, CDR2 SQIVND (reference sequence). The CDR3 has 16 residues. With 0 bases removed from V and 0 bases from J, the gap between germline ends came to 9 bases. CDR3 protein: CASSIDTSSSNQPQHF. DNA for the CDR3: TGTGCCAGTAGTATAGATACAAGTTCTAGCAATCAGCCCCAGCATTTT.

This CDR3 is CASSAGQGNYGYTF. The DNA of the CDR3 is TGTGCCAGTAGTGCTGGACAGGGTAACTATGGCTACACCTTC. The gene calls are TRBV19 and TRBJ1-2, with 8 bases aligning to TRBD1. The CDR3 has 14 amino acids. Germline V gene sequence: CDR1 LNHDA, CDR2 SQIVND (reference sequence). V shed 5 bases, J shed 1 base, and the junction held 3 bases outside the gene matches.

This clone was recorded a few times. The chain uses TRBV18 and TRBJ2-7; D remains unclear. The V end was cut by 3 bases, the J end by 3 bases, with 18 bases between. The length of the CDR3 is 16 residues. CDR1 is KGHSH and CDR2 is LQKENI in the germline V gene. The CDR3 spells CASSPAFGSEYYEQYF. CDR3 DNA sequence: TGTGCCAGCTCACCCGCCTTCGGGTCAGAATACTACGAGCAGTACTTC.

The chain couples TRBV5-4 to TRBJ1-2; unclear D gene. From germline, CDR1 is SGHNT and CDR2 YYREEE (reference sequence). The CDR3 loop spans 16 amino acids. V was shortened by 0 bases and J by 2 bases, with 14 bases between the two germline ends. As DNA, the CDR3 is TGTGCCAGCAGCTTGGAGGGTCGATGGGAAAACTATGGCTACACCTTC. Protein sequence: CASSLEGRWENYGYTF. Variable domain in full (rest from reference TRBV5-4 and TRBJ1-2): ETGVTQSPTHLIKTRGQQVTLRCSSQSGHNTVSWYQQALGQGPQFIFQYYREEENGRGNFPPRFSGLQFPNYSSELNVNALELDDSALYLCASSLEGRWENYGYTFGSGTRLTVV.

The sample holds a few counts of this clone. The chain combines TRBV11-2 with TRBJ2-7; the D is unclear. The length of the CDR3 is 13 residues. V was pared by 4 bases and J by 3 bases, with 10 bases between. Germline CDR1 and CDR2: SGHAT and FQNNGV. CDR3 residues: CASSSSDGYEQYF. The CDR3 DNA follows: TGTGCCAGCAGCTCCTCGGACGGCTACGAGCAGTACTTC.

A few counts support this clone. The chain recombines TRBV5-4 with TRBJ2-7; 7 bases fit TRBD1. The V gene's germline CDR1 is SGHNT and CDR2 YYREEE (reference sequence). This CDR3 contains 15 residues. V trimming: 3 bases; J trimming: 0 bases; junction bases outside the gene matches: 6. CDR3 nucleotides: TGTGCCAGCAGCTCCGGGACAGCGTTCTCCTACGAGCAGTACTTC. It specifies CASSSGTAFSYEQYF.

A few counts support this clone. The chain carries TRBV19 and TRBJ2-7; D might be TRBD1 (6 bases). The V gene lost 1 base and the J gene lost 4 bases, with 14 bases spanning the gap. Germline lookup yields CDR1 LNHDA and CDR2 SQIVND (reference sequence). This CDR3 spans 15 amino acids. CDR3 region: CASSIAGDTLYEQYF. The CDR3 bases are TGTGCCAGTAGTATAGCTGGGGACACCCTATACGAGCAGTACTTC.

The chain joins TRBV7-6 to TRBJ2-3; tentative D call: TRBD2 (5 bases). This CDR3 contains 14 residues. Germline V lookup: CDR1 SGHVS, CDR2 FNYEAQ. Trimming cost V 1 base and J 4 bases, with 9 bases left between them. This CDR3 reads CASSLGLASDTQYF. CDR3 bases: TGTGCCAGCAGCTTAGGTCTAGCTTCAGATACGCAGTATTTT.

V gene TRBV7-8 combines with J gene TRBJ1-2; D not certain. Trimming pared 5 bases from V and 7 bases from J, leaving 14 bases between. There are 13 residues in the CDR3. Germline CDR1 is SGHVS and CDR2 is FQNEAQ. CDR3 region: CASSPLMGSGYTF. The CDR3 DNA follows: TGTGCCAGCAGCCCACTGATGGGGTCTGGCTACACCTTC.

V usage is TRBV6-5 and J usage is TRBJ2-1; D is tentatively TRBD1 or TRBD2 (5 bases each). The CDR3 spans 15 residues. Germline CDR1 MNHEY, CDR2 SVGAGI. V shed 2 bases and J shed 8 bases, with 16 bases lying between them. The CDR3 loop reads CASSYIGTPKDEQFF. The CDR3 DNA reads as TGTGCCAGCAGTTACATAGGGACGCCTAAGGATGAGCAGTTCTTC.

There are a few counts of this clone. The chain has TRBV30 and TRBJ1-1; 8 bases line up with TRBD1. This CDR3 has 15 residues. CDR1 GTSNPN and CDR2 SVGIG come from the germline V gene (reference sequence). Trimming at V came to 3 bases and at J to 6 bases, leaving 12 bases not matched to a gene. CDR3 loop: CAWRDFGQGDPEAFF. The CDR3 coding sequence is TGTGCCTGGAGAGATTTCGGACAGGGAGATCCTGAAGCTTTCTTT. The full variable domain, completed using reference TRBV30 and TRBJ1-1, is SQTIHQWPATLVQPVGSPLSLECTVEGTSNPNLYWYRQAAGRGLQLLFYSVGIGQISSEVPQNLSASRPQDRQFILSSKKLLLSDSGFYLCAWRDFGQGDPEAFFGQGTRLTVV.

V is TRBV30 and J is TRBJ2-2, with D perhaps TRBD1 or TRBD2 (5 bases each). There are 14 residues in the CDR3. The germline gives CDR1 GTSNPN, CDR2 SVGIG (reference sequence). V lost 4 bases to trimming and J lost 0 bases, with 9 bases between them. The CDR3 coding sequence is TGTGCCTGGAAAGGGACCTCGAACACCGGGGAGCTGTTTTTT. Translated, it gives CAWKGTSNTGELFF.

CDR3 sequence reads: CASSLATVNYEQYF. The CDR3 region has the DNA TGTGCCAGCAGCTTAGCGACGGTCAACTACGAGCAGTACTTC. The chain is built from TRBV7-9 and TRBJ2-7; D unresolved. Trimming left V 0 bases short and J 3 bases short, with 9 bases between. This CDR3 region has 14 residues. Germline loops: CDR1 SEHNR, CDR2 FQNEAQ (reference sequence). Based on the CDR3 plus reference TRBV7-9 and TRBJ2-7, the full variable domain is DTGVSQNPRHKITKRGQNVTFRCDPISEHNRLYWYRQTLGQGPEFLTYFQNEAQLEKSRLLSDRFSAERPKGSFSTLEIQRTEQGDSAMYLCASSLATVNYEQYFGPGTRLTVT.